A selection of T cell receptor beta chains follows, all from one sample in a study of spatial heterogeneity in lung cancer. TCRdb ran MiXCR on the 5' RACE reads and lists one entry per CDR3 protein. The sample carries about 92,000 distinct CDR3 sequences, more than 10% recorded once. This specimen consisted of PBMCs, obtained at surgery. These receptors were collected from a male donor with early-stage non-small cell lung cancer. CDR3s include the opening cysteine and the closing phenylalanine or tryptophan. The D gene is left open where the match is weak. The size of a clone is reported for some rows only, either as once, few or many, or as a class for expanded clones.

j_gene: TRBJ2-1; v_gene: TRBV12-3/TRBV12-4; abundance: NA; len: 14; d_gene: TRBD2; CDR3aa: CASHRLAVYNDQFF; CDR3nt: TGTGCCAGCCACAGACTAGCGGTATACAATGATCAGTTCTTC
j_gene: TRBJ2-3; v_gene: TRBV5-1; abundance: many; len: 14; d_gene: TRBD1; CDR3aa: CASSSRQGPDTQYF; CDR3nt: TGCGCCAGCAGCTCACGACAGGGTCCAGATACGCAGTATTTT
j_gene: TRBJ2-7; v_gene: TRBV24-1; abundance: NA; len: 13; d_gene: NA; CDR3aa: CATSAGGPYEQYF; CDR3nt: TGTGCCACCAGTGCCGGGGGGCCGTACGAGCAGTACTTC
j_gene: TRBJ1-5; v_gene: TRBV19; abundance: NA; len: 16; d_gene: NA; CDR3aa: CASSNKYQGSGQPQHF; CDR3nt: TGTGCCAGTAGTAATAAGTATCAGGGGAGCGGTCAGCCCCAGCATTTT
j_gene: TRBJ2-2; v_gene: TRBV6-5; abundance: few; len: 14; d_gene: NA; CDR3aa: CASSYGLAVGELFF; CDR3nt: TGTGCCAGCAGTTACGGATTAGCTGTCGGGGAGCTGTTTTTT
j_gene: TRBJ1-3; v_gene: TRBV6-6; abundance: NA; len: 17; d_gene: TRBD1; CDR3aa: CASSPTGGRGSGNTIYF; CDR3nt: TGTGCCAGCAGCCCGACAGGGGGTAGGGGCTCTGGAAACACCATATATTTT
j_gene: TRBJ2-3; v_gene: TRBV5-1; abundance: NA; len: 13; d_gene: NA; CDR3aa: CASQDPGTDTQYF; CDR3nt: TGCGCCAGCCAAGACCCTGGGACAGATACGCAGTATTTT
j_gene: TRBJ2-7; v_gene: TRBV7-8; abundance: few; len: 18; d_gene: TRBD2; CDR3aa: CASSLRGTSGGGIYEQYF; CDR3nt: TGTGCCAGCAGCCTACGAGGGACTAGCGGGGGCGGGATCTACGAGCAGTACTTC
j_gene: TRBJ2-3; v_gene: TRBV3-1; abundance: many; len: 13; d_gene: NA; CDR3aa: CASSLPRTDTQYF; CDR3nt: TGTGCCAGCAGTCTACCACGCACAGATACGCAGTATTTT
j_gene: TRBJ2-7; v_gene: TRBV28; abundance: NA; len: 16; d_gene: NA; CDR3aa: CASSSTGGGTDYEQYF; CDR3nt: TGTGCCAGCAGTTCTACGGGGGGAGGGACAGACTACGAGCAGTACTTC
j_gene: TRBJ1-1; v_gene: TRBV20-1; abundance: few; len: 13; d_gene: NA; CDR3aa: CSATYFGDTEAFF; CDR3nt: TGCAGTGCTACTTATTTTGGGGACACTGAAGCTTTCTTT
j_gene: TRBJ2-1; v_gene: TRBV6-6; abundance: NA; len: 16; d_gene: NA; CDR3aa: CASSYSREGGKNEQFF; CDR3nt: TGTGCCAGCAGTTACTCGAGGGAAGGCGGGAAGAATGAGCAGTTCTTC
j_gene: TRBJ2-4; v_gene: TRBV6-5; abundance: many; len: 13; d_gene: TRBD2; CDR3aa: CASSTGGVGIQYF; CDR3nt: TGTGCCAGCAGCACCGGGGGGGTCGGCATTCAGTACTTC
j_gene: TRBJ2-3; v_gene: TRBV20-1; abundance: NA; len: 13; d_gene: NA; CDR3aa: CSAKERGWYTQYF; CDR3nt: TGCAGTGCTAAGGAGAGAGGATGGTATACGCAGTATTTT
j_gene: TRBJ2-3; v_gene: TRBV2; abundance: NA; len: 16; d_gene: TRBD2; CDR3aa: CASSDIGSGSVGTQYF; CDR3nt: TGTGCCAGCAGTGATATTGGTAGCGGGAGCGTCGGTACGCAGTATTTT
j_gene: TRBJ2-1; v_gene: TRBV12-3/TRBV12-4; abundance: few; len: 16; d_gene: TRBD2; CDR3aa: CASSSWLAATYNEQFF; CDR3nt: TGTGCCAGCAGTTCTTGGCTAGCGGCAACGTACAATGAGCAGTTCTTC
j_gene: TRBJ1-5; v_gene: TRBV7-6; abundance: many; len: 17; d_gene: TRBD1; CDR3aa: CASSLSQGGLLDQPQHF; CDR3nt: TGTGCCAGCAGCTTGTCCCAGGGGGGGTTGCTGGATCAGCCCCAGCATTTT
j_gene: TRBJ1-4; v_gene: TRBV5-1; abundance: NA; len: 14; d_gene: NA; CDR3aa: CASRRTETNEKLFF; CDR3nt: TGCGCCAGCAGGCGGACAGAGACTAATGAAAAACTGTTTTTT
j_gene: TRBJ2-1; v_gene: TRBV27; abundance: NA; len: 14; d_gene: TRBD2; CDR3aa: CASSTAGEYNEQFF; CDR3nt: TGTGCCAGCAGTACAGCGGGGGAGTACAATGAGCAGTTCTTC
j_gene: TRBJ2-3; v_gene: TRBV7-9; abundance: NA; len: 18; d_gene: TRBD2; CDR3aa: CASSQRRLAGGPWDTQYF; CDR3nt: TGTGCCAGCAGCCAGAGGCGACTAGCGGGGGGACCTTGGGATACGCAGTATTTT
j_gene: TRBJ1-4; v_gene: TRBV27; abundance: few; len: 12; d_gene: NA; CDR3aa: CASSSDGEKLFF; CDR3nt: TGTGCCAGCAGTTCCGACGGAGAAAAACTGTTTTTT
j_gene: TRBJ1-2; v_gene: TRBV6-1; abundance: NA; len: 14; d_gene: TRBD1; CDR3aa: CASKTGAVNYGYTF; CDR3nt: TGTGCCAGCAAAACAGGGGCTGTCAACTATGGCTACACCTTC
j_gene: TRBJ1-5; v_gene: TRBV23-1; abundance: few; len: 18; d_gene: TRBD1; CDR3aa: CASSQCPEGQGCNQPQHF; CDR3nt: TGCGCCAGCAGTCAATGCCCTGAGGGACAGGGGTGCAATCAGCCCCAGCATTTT
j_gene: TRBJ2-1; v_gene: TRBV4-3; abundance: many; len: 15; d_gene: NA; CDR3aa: CASSQGGKTYNEQFF; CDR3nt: TGCGCCAGCAGCCAAGGGGGCAAGACCTACAATGAGCAGTTCTTC
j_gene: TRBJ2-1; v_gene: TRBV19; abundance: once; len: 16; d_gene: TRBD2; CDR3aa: CASRKPLGREGDEQFF; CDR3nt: TGTGCCAGTAGAAAACCACTAGGGAGGGAGGGAGATGAGCAGTTCTTC
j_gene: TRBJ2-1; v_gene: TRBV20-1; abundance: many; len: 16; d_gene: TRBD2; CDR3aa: CSARDPTSGSYNEQFF; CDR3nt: TGCAGTGCTAGAGATCCGACTAGCGGATCCTACAATGAGCAGTTCTTC
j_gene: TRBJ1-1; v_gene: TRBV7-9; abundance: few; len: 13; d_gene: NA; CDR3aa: CASSLVGDTEAFF; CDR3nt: TGTGCCAGCAGCTTAGTAGGGGACACTGAAGCTTTCTTT
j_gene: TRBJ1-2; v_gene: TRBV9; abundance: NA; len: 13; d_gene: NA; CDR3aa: CASSVEQNYGYTF; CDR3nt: TGTGCCAGCAGCGTAGAACAAAACTATGGCTACACCTTC
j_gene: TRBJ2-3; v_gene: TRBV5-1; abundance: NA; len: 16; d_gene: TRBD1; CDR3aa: CASSFSGTGVGDTQYF; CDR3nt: TGCGCCAGCAGCTTTTCCGGGACAGGGGTAGGGGATACGCAGTATTTT
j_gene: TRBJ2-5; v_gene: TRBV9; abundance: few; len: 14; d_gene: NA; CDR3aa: CASSEGGLPETQYF; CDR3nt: TGTGCCAGCAGCGAGGGTGGGCTCCCAGAGACCCAGTACTTC
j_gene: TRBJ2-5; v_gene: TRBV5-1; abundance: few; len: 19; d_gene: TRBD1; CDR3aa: CASSQDRGQGRSEEETQYF; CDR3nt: TGCGCCAGCAGCCAGGATAGGGGACAGGGGCGGAGTGAGGAAGAGACCCAGTACTTC
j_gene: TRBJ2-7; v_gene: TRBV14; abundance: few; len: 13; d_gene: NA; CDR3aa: CASISGQSYEQYF; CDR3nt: TGTGCCAGCATTTCAGGGCAATCCTACGAGCAGTACTTC
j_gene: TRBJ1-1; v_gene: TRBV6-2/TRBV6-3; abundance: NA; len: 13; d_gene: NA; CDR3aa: CASSYDGGDMAFF; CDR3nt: TGTGCCAGCAGTTACGATGGGGGCGATATGGCTTTCTTT
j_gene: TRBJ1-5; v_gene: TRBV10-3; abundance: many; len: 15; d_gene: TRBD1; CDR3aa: CAISEDRGPNQPQHF; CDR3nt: TGTGCCATCAGTGAGGACAGGGGACCCAATCAGCCCCAGCATTTT
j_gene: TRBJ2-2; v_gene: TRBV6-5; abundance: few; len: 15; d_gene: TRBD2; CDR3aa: CASSYGGGAYGELFF; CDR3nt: TGTGCCAGCAGTTATGGCGGGGGGGCATACGGGGAGCTGTTTTTT
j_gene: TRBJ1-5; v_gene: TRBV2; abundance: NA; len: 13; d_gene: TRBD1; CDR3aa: CASTEGALTPQHF; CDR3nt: TGTGCCAGCACCGAGGGGGCGTTAACCCCCCAGCATTTT
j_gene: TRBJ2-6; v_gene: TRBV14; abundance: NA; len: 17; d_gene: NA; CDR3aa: CASSRIGVGSGANVLTF; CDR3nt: TGTGCCAGCAGCCGCATAGGAGTCGGATCTGGGGCCAACGTCCTGACTTTC
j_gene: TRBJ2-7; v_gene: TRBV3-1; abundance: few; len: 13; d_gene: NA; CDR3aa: CASSGTLSYEQYF; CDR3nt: TGTGCCAGCAGCGGGACACTTTCCTACGAGCAGTACTTC
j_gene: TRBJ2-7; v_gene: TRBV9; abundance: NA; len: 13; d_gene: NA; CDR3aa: CASSVQGGYEQYF; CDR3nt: TGTGCCAGCAGCGTACAGGGAGGCTACGAGCAGTACTTC
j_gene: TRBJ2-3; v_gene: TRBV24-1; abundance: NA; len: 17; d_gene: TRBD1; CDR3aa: CATSDPGQGVGTDTQYF; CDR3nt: TGTGCCACCAGTGACCCGGGACAGGGGGTTGGCACAGATACGCAGTATTTT
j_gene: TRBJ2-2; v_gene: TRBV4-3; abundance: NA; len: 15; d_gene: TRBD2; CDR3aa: CASSRGTSDTGELFF; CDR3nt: TGCGCCAGCAGCCGCGGGACTAGCGACACCGGGGAGCTGTTTTTT
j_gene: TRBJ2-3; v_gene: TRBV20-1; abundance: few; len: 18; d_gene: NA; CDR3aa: CSANSQMTSPFSTDTQYF; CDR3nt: TGCAGTGCAAACTCCCAAATGACTTCTCCTTTTAGCACAGATACGCAGTATTTT
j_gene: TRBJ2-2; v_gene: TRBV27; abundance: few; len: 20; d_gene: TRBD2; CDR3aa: CASSSPPGTSGMGYTGELFF; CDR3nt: TGTGCCAGCAGTTCGCCCCCCGGGACTAGCGGGATGGGTTACACCGGGGAGCTGTTTTTT
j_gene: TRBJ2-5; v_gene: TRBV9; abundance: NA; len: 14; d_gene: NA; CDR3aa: CASSAGRSKETQYF; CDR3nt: TGTGCCAGCAGCGCGGGACGCTCCAAAGAGACCCAGTACTTC
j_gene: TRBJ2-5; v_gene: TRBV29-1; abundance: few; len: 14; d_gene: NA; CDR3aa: CSVAPTGSLETQYF; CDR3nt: TGCAGCGTAGCCCCGACAGGCAGTCTAGAGACCCAGTACTTC
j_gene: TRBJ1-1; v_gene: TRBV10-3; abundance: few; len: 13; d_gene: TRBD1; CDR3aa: CASGTGGNTEAFF; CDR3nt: TGTGCCAGCGGGACAGGGGGGAACACTGAAGCTTTCTTT
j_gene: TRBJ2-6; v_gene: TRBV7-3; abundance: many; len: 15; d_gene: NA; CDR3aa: CASSLVLSGANVLTF; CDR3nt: TGTGCCAGCAGCTTAGTTCTCTCAGGGGCCAACGTCCTGACTTTC
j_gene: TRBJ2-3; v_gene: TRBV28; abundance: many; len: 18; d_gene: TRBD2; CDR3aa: CASSFTRVLAGSTDTQYF; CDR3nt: TGTGCCAGCAGTTTTACACGGGTACTAGCGGGGAGCACAGATACGCAGTATTTT
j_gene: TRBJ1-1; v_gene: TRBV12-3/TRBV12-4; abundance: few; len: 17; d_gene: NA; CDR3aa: CASISTLTVSANTEAFF; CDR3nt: TGTGCCAGCATCTCTACCCTGACAGTGTCCGCGAACACTGAAGCTTTCTTT
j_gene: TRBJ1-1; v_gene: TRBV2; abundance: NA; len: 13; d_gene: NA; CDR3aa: CASSKDMNTEAFF; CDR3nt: TGTGCCAGCAGCAAGGATATGAACACTGAAGCTTTCTTT
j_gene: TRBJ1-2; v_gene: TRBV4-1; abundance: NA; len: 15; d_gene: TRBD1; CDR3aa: CASSQRGQGIYGYTF; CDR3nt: TGCGCCAGCAGCCAACGTGGACAGGGCATCTATGGCTACACCTTC
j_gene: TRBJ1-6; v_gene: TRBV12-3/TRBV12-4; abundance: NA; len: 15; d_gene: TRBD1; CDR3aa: CASSVRTGGYSPLHF; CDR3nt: TGTGCCAGCAGTGTAAGGACAGGGGGCTATTCACCCCTCCACTTT
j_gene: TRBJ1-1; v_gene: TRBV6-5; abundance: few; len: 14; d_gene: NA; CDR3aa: CASTQPGLSRGAFF; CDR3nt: TGTGCCAGCACCCAACCGGGGCTTTCGAGAGGAGCTTTCTTT
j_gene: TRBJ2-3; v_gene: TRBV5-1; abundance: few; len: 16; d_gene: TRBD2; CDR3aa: CASSSLASGGTDTQYF; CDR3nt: TGCGCCAGCAGCTCTTTGGCTAGCGGGGGCACAGATACGCAGTATTTT
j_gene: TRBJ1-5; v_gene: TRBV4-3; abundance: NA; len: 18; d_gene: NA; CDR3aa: CASSQAEPRTVNNQPQHF; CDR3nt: TGCGCCAGCAGCCAGGCGGAACCTCGGACAGTAAACAATCAGCCCCAGCATTTT
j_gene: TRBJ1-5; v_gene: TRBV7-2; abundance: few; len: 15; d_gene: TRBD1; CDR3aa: CASSYRGWSNQPQHF; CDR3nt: TGTGCCAGCAGCTACAGGGGGTGGTCGAATCAGCCCCAGCATTTT
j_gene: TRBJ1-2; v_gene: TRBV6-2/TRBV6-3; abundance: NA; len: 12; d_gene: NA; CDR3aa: CASSQVSYGYTF; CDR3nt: TGTGCCAGCAGCCAGGTTTCGTATGGCTACACCTTC